This paragraph covers one TCR beta chain sequence. The antigen is undetermined. The method was immunoSEQ multiplex PCR; TCRdb's version includes in-frame clones alone and lacks a portion of them. This sample yields approximately 81,000 clones, of which approximately 93% are seen a single time; 0.67% belongs to the top ten. The CDR3 has 13 residues. Germline CDR1 MRHNA, CDR2 SNTAGT. V shed 5 bases and J shed 2 bases, with 7 bases lying between them. The sample comes from a study of cytomegalovirus exposure and HLA in healthy donors. Study context: The 130 or so validation repertoires, a later analysis reported, used the same platform as the approximately 730 repertoires from the first cohort.

Study observations and caveats: Among TCR sequences, most were rare, though some public TCRs appeared in many donors. It was reportedly the case that the classifier diagnosed cytomegalovirus status with high specificity and sensitivity. Investigators reported approximately 170 TCR beta chains as tied to cytomegalovirus.

The V gene is TRBV6-4, the J gene TRBJ1-5; a weak D match, TRBD1 (6 bases). What was sequenced was PBMCs. This receptor was taken from a man younger than 35 in good health and CMV-seronegative. In nucleotides, the CDR3 is TGTGCCAGCAGTTCAGGGGGCAATCAGCCCCAGCATTTT. This encodes CASSSGGNQPQHF.